The following is a T cell receptor beta chain sequence with its context. Its target is not known. This sample stems from a study of T cell responses to AZD1222 COVID-19 vaccine. General study findings and limits: Mostly white British, mostly female donors; authors suggested clonal diversity may be underestimated. Following two doses of AZD1222, Spike-specific TCR breadth and depth rose. Dominant CD4 TCR responses targeted spike regions 160-218 and 743-854.

The data were produced by immunoSEQ multiplex PCR, yet TCRdb's version contains in-frame clones alone and is incomplete. The sample has around 160,000 clones, more than 70% seen once. The CDR3 length is 12 residues. Germline loops: CDR1 MNHEY, CDR2 SVGAGI. Unmatched junction bases numbered 4, after V lost 4 bases and J lost 7 bases. The gene calls are TRBV6-5 and TRBJ2-7; 7 bases are shared with TRBD1. The starting material was peripheral blood, obtained on day 0 of AZD1222 vaccination. This sequence was found in an adult in good health. This CDR3 reads CASSSTGWEQYF. CDR3 nucleotide sequence: TGTGCCAGCAGTTCGACAGGGTGGGAGCAGTACTTC.